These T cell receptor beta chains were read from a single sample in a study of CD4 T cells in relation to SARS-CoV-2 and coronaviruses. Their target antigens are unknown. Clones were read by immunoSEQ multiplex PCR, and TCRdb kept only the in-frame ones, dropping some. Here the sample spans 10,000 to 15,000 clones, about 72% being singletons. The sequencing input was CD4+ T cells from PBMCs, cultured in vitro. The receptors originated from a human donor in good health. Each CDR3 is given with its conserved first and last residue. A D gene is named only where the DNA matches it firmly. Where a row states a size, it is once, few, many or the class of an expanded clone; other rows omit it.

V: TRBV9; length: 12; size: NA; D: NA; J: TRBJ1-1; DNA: TGTGCCAGCAGCCTGTTAGAGGGAGAAGCTTTCTTT; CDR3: CASSLLEGEAFF
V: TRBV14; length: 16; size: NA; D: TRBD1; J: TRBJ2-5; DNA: TGTGCCAGCAGCCAAGGATGGGGACAGCCGAAAGAGACCCAGTACTTC; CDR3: CASSQGWGQPKETQYF
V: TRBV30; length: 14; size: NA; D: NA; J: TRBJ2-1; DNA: TGTGCCTCCACGGGACTTAGCTCCTACAATGAGCAGTTCTTC; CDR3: CASTGLSSYNEQFF
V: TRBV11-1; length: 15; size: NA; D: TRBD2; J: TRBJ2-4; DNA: TGTGCCAGCACCGACTTTAGCGGGGGGAAAAACATTCAGTACTTC; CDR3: CASTDFSGGKNIQYF
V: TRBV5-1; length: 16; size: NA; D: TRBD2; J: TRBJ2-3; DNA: TGCGCCAGCAGCTGGGGACTAGCGGGAGAGGCAGATACGCAGTATTTT; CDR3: CASSWGLAGEADTQYF
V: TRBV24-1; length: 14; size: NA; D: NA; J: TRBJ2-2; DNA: TGTGCCACCAGTGCCGCGAGGAGCACCGGGGAGCTGTTTTTT; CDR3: CATSAARSTGELFF
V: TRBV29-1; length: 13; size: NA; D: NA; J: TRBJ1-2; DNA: TGCAGCCCCCCCCGGTGGGAGAACTATGGCTACACCTTC; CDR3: CSPPRWENYGYTF
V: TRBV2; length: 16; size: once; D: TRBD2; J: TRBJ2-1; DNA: TGTGCCAGCAGTGAGGGGCGGGAGAGTGGCTACAATGAGCAGTTCTTC; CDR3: CASSEGRESGYNEQFF
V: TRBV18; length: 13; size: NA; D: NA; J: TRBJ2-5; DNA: TGTGCCAGCTCACCGGGCGAGAGAGAGACCCAGTACTTC; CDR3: CASSPGERETQYF
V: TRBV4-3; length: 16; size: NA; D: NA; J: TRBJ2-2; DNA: TGCGCCAGCAGCCAAGGGGGGAATGGCAACACCGGGGAGCTGTTTTTT; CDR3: CASSQGGNGNTGELFF
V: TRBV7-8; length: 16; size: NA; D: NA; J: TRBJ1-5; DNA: TGTGCCAGCAGCTTGAGGGAAGACTCCCGAAGGCAGCCCCAGCATTTT; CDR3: CASSLREDSRRQPQHF
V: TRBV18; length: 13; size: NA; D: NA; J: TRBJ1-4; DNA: TGTGCCAGCTCACCAGGGGACGGTGAAAAACTGTTTTTT; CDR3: CASSPGDGEKLFF
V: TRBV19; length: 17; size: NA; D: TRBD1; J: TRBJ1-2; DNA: TGTGCCAGTAGGACCGGGACAGGGGGCAGGGTAGACTATGGCTACACCTTC; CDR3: CASRTGTGGRVDYGYTF
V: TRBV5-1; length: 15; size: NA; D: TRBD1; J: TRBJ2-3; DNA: TGCGCCAGCAGCGGGACAGTCCCTAGCACAGATACGCAGTATTTT; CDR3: CASSGTVPSTDTQYF
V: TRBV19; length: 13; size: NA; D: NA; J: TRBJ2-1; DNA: TGTGCCAGTAGTGAGCGCCTCCCCAATGAGCAGTTCTTC; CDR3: CASSERLPNEQFF
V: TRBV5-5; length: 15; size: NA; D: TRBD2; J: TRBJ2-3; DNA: TGTGCCAGCAGCGAGCTAGCGGCTGGGACAGATACGCAGTATTTT; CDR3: CASSELAAGTDTQYF
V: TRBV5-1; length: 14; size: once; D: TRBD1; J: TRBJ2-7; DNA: TGCGCCAGCAGCTTGGGGGGACAGATTTACGAGCAGTACTTC; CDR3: CASSLGGQIYEQYF
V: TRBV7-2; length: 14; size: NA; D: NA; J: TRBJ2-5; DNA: TGTGCCAGCAGCTTAGGGGCAAACCAAGAGACCCAGTACTTC; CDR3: CASSLGANQETQYF
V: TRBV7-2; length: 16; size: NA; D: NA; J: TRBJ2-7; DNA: TGTGCCAGCAGCTTAAATAGGGCGGGGTCCGGGGAGGAGCAGTACTTC; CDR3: CASSLNRAGSGEEQYF
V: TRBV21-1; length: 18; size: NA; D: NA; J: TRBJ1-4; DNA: TGTGCCAGCAGCCCACACCGGGACAAGCATCTTCCTAATGAAAAACTGTTTTTT; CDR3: CASSPHRDKHLPNEKLFF
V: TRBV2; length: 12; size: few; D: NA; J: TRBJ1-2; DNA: TGTGCCAGCAGTGAATTTTATTCCCGCTACACCTTC; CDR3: CASSEFYSRYTF
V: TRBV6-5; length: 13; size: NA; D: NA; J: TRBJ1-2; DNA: TGTGCCAGCAGTTATCTCGGGGGCTCTGGCTACACCTTC; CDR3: CASSYLGGSGYTF
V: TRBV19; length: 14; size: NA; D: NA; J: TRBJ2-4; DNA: TGTGCCAGCTCTACGGGGGGCTCCAAAAACATTCAGTACTTC; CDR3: CASSTGGSKNIQYF
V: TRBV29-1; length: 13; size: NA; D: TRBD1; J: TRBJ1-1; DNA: TGCAGCGTTGATCCGTCAGGGGGGAATCGAGCTTTCTTT; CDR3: CSVDPSGGNRAFF
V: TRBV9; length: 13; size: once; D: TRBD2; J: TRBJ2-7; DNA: TGTGCCAGCAGTGGGAGGGCAGGAGGGGAGCAGTACTTC; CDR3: CASSGRAGGEQYF
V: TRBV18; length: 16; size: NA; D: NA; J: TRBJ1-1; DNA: TGTGCCAGCTCACCACCGAACACAGGTATGAACACTGAAGCTTTCTTT; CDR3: CASSPPNTGMNTEAFF
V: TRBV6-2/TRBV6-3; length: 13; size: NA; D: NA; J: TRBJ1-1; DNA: TGTGCCAGCAGCCACTGGGGGAGCACTGAAGCTTTCTTT; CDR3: CASSHWGSTEAFF
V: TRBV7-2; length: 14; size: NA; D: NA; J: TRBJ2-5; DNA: TGTGCCAGCAGCTTATCGGGAATGGAAGAGACCCAGTACTTC; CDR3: CASSLSGMEETQYF
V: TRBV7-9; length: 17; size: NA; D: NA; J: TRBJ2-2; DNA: TGTGCCAGCAGTCTAGAGCGTGGTGGCGGGAACACCGGGGAGCTGTTTTTT; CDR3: CASSLERGGGNTGELFF
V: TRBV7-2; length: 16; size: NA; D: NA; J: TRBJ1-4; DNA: TGTGCCAGCAGCTCTGGGGTGGTCACAACTAATGAAAAACTGTTTTTT; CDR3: CASSSGVVTTNEKLFF
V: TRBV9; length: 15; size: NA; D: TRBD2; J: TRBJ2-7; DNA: TGTGCCAGCAGCCCCCGGGACTACAAACCCTACGAGCAGTACTTC; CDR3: CASSPRDYKPYEQYF
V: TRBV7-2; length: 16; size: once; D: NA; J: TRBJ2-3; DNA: TGTGCCAGCAGCTCCTTGACTCATCCTAGCACAGATACGCAGTATTTT; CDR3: CASSSLTHPSTDTQYF
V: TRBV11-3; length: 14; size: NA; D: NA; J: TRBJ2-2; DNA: TGTGCCAGCAGCTTGTCAGGGTTGATCGGGGAGCTGTTTTTT; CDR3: CASSLSGLIGELFF
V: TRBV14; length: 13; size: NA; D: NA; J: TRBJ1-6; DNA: TGTGCCAGCAGCTCGGATCATAATTCACCCCTCCACTTT; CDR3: CASSSDHNSPLHF
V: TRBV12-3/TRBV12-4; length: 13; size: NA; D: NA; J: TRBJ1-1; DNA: TGTGCCAGCAGCCGAGAGGCTAACACTGAAGCTTTCTTT; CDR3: CASSREANTEAFF
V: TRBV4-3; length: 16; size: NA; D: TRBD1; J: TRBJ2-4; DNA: TGCGCCAGCAGCCAAGATCTTACAGGGGGCGGGGACATTCAGTACTTC; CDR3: CASSQDLTGGGDIQYF
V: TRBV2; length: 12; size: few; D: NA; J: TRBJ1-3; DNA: TGTGCCAGCAGCCCTCCGGTGGACACCATATATTTT; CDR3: CASSPPVDTIYF
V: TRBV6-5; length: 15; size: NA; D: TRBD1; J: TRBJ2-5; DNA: TGTGCCAGCAGTTACCCGGGACAGGGTATGGAGACCCAGTACTTC; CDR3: CASSYPGQGMETQYF
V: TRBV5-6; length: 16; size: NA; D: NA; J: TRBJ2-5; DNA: TGTGCCAGCAGCTTGTTACTGCGGGGAGTCCAAGAGACCCAGTACTTC; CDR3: CASSLLLRGVQETQYF
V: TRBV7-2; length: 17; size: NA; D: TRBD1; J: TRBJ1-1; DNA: TGTGCCAGCAGCCACAGGGGGCGAGAGGTCATGAACACTGAAGCTTTCTTT; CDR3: CASSHRGREVMNTEAFF